The clone carrying this T cell receptor beta chain was seen a handful of times. Germline trimming cut 6 bases from V and 2 bases from J; bases unmatched to any gene: 7. The length of the CDR3 is 14 residues. Looked up from germline, CDR1 is SQVTM and CDR2 is ANQGSEA. The sample is drawn from a study of T-cell memory formation after mild COVID-19. Each CDR3 protein gets one entry after TCRdb re-called the 5' RACE reads with MiXCR. Found here are some 190,000 distinct CDR3 sequences, 15% to 20% of them singletons; the top ten hold 2% to 3%. The source of this sequence is an adult woman who had mild COVID-19 (a few samples of this study predate the infection). Cell type and time point are not known. This rearrangement joins TRBV29-1 to TRBJ2-3, with 8 bases aligning to TRBD1. The sequenced material came from PBMCs or a T cell subset sorted from them (not recorded which). This chain's CDR3 is CSVRGRVFTDTQYF. CDR3 nucleotides: TGCAGCGTCAGGGGGCGGGTATTCACAGATACGCAGTATTTT.